This T cell receptor beta chain was obtained from a study of blood T cell repertoires in COVID-19. Sequenced by immunoSEQ multiplex PCR; TCRdb stores in-frame clones only, minus some. In the table there are over 90,000 clones, nearly 85% of which are singletons. Material: peripheral blood. The sequence was collected from a human donor in a cohort sampled during active or convalescent COVID-19.

The chain's CDR3 is CASSLTAGVANTQYF. In DNA form, the CDR3 reads TGCGCCAGCAGCTTGACAGCGGGGGTAGCGAATACGCAGTATTTT. This chain uses TRBV5-1 with TRBJ2-3, with 8 bases identical to TRBD2. This CDR3 has 15 residues. CDR1 and CDR2 from the germline V gene are SGHRS and YFSETQ. Losses at the gene ends were 1 base for V and 7 bases for J; bases not matched to a gene: 8.